The sequence of this T cell receptor beta chain was determined in a study of beta chain features in type 1 diabetes. The CDR3 is 14 residues long. CDR1 and CDR2 from the germline V gene are SGHDT and YYEEEE. The germline V and J ends were trimmed by 1 base and 5 bases, with 11 bases remaining between them. Expressed TCRB transcripts were sequenced because the isolated RNA had all been reverse transcribed beforehand. The repertoire was sequenced with immunoSEQ multiplex PCR; TCRdb's copy has only in-frame clones and lacks some. Here the sample spans 300,000 to 350,000 clones, approximately 14% being singletons. Findings and limits, study-wide: Moderate yet significant TCRB CDR3 shortening was seen in Type 1 diabetes patients in all four CD4+ subsets.

In regard to this clone: The antigen remains undetermined.

This clonotype was sampled from a man under 40 in good health. The specimen sequenced was central memory CD4+ T cells from blood. This chain uses TRBV5-6 with TRBJ2-3; D may be TRBD2 (5 bases). DNA for the CDR3: TGTGCCAGCAGCTTGAGGGTCGGGGTAGATACGCAGTATTTT. Encoded protein: CASSLRVGVDTQYF.